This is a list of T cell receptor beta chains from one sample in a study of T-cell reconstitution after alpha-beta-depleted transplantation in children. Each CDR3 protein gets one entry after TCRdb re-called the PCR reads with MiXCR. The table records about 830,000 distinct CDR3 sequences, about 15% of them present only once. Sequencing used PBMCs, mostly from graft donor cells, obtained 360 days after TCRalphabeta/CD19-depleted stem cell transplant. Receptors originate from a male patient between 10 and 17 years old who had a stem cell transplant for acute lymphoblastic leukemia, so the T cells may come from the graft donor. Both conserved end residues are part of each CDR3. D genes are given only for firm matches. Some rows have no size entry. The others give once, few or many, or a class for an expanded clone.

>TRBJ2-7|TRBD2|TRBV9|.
TGTGCCAGCAGCGATAGCGGGAGGGCGTACGAGCAGTACTTC
CASSDSGRAYEQYF
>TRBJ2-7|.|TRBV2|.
TGTGCCAGCATAACGGAAGCGGACTCCTCCTACGAGCAGTACTTC
CASITEADSSYEQYF
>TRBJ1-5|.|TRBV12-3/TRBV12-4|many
TGTGCCAGCAGTCCCCGGGCCAATCAGCCCCAGCATTTT
CASSPRANQPQHF
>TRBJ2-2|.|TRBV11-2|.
TGTGCCAGCAGCATTAGACTCCCGCTGTCCGGGGAGCTGTTTTTT
CASSIRLPLSGELFF
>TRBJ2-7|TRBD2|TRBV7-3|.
TGTGCCAGCAGGGGGCCTAGCGGGAGGACCTACGAGCAGTACTTC
CASRGPSGRTYEQYF
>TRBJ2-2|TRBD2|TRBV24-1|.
TGTGCCACCAACGCGGGAAGCGGGGGGTTCCACACGAACACCGGGGAGCTGTTTTTT
CATNAGSGGFHTNTGELFF
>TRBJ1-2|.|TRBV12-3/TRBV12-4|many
TGTGCCAGCAGCTTATTTCCTACGGGGGACGACTATGGCTACACCTTC
CASSLFPTGDDYGYTF
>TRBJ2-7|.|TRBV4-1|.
TGCGCCAGCAGCCAAGAAGGGACTCATCGGGTGGAGCAGTACTTC
CASSQEGTHRVEQYF
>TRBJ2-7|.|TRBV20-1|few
TGCAGTGCTAGTACCCTAGTGAACTACGAGCAGTACTTC
CSASTLVNYEQYF
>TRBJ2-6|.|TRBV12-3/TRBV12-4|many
TGTGCCAGCAGCCCGGTATCTGGGGCCAACGTCCTGACTTTC
CASSPVSGANVLTF
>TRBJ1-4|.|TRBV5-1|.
TGCGCCAGCAGCTTGGCCGGGGGGGGCCTCGTCGGAAAACTGTTTTTT
CASSLAGGGLVGKLFF
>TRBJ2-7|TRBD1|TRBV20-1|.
TGCAGTGCAGTTTCAGGGGGCCTTCCTTCCTACGAGCAGTACTTC
CSAVSGGLPSYEQYF
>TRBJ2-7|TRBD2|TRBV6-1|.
TGTGCCAGCAGTAAGCAGCAAGGGACTAGCCAGTACGAGCAGTACTTC
CASSKQQGTSQYEQYF
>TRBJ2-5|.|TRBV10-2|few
TGCGCCAGCAGTGAGAATACAGGGTATCAAGAGACCCAGTACTTC
CASSENTGYQETQYF